Presented here are 28 T cell receptor beta chains from one specimen sequenced in a study of blood T cells in healthy people across ages. Through a sample-barcoded 5' primer and a J-beta primer mix, a second PCR was run for about 7 to 12 cycles. Using its own MiXCR run on the 5' RACE reads, TCRdb lists one record per CDR3 protein. The sample shows 700,000 or so distinct CDR3 sequences, 40% to 50% of them seen only once. The sample comprised blood. All receptors derive from an elderly man in good health.

The chain is built from TRBV4-3 and TRBJ1-4; 7 positions match TRBD1. V was clipped by 0 bases and J by 5 bases; unmatched bases: 3. The CDR3 has 15 amino acids. CDR1 LGHNA and CDR2 YSLEER come from the germline V gene. The CDR3 sequence is CASSQETGANEKLFF. Here the CDR3 DNA reads TGCGCCAGCAGCCAAGAAACAGGGGCAAATGAAAAACTGTTTTTT.

V and J are TRBV12-3 or TRBV12-4 and TRBJ2-1; TRBD2 matches 11 bases. CDR3 length: 16 residues. With 3 bases clipped from V and 4 bases from J, the junction kept 5 bases outside the gene matches. The CDR3 DNA reads as TGTGCCAGCAGTTTGGGGAGACTAGCGGGGTACAATGAGCAGTTCTTC. The encoded protein is CASSLGRLAGYNEQFF.

The genes are TRBV20-1 and TRBJ1-2, with D possibly matching TRBD1 (5 bases). CDR1 is DFQATT, CDR2 SNEGSKA, per germline (reference sequence). This CDR3 has 14 amino acids. V lost 0 bases to trimming and J lost 7 bases, with 15 bases between them. The CDR3 loop is CSARDLTESPGYTF. The CDR3 bases are TGCAGTGCTAGAGATCTGACAGAAAGCCCTGGCTACACCTTC.

The chain combines TRBV4-3 with TRBJ2-2; D unclear. V shed 4 bases and J shed 6 bases, with 21 bases lying between them. The germline gives CDR1 LGHNA, CDR2 YSLEER. This CDR3 comprises 17 residues. The CDR3 region is CASSLKNNPGLAGELFF. CDR3 DNA sequence: TGCGCCAGCAGCCTAAAAAATAACCCTGGGTTGGCCGGGGAGCTGTTTTTT.

V usage is TRBV4-1 and J usage is TRBJ2-2; 7 bases are shared with TRBD1. The junction had 8 bases not matched to a gene; V was cut back by 0 bases and J by 4 bases. CDR1 and CDR2 from the germline V gene are MGHRA and YSYEKL. The CDR3 runs to 17 residues. CDR3 bases: TGCGCCAGCAGCCAAGACGTGACAGGGCAGAGCACCGGGGAGCTGTTTTTT. This codes for CASSQDVTGQSTGELFF.

V gene TRBV7-9 combines with J gene TRBJ2-3, with D possibly TRBD2 on 6 matching bases. Trimming shortened V by 5 bases and J by 0 bases, and 21 bases separated the two germline ends. Germline CDR1 reads SEHNR; CDR2 reads FQNEAQ (reference sequence). The CDR3 is made up of 18 amino acids. CDR3 sequence reads: CASSRDGTPYTSTDTQYF. The CDR3 nucleotides are TGTGCCAGCAGCCGAGACGGGACTCCATACACTAGCACAGATACGCAGTATTTT.

This clonotype occurred a few times. CDR3 sequence reads: CSARTENSPLHF. Written as DNA, the CDR3 is TGCAGTGCTCGGACGGAGAATTCACCCCTCCACTTT. V usage is TRBV20-1 and J usage is TRBJ1-6, with D unresolved. The germline V gene has CDR1 DFQATT and CDR2 SNEGSKA (reference sequence). This CDR3 is built from 12 residues. V shed 5 bases and J shed 7 bases, with 9 bases lying between them.

This chain links TRBV28 with TRBJ1-2; possibly TRBD1 for D (6 bases). V lost 5 bases to trimming and J lost 4 bases, with 11 bases between them. The CDR3 is 13 amino acids. The germline V gene encodes CDR1 MDHEN and CDR2 SYDVKM. The DNA for the CDR3 is TGTGCCAGCAGTGAGGGCAGGGGCTATGGCTACACCTTC. Its translation is CASSEGRGYGYTF.

This clonotype was recorded a few times. The chain is built from TRBV5-1 and TRBJ2-5; D is ambiguous. Trimming took off 1 base at V and 1 base at J, with 11 bases between the two ends. Germline loops: CDR1 SGHRS, CDR2 YFSETQ. The CDR3 runs 15 residues. In DNA, the CDR3 is TGCGCCAGCAGCTTGCTCTCGGTAACCCAAGAGACCCAGTACTTC. As protein: CASSLLSVTQETQYF. Full variable domain (rest looked up from reference TRBV5-1 and TRBJ2-5): KAGVTQTPRYLIKTRGQQVTLSCSPISGHRSVSWYQQTPGQGLQFLFEYFSETQRNKGNFPGRFSGRQFSNSRSEMNVSTLELGDSALYLCASSLLSVTQETQYFGPGTRLLVL.

The chain employs TRBV6-5 and TRBJ2-7; D possibly matches TRBD1 or TRBD2 (6 bases each). The CDR3 runs to 12 residues. Trimming removed 8 bases at V and 6 bases at J, with 14 bases between. Germline V gene data show CDR1 as MNHEY and CDR2 as SVGAGI. The CDR3 reads CASGRGEGEQYF. The CDR3, as DNA: TGTGCCAGCGGAAGGGGGGAAGGCGAGCAGTACTTC.

This clonotype was picked up a small number of times. V and J are TRBV6-5 and TRBJ1-2; weak D call: TRBD1 (6 bases). This CDR3 has 15 residues. Per the germline V gene, CDR1 is MNHEY and CDR2 is SVGAGI. Trimming left V 2 bases short and J 7 bases short, with 17 bases between. The CDR3 nucleotides are TGTGCCAGCAGTTACGCGAAACAGGGTACAGGTGGCTACACCTTC. Translating gives CASSYAKQGTGGYTF.

CDR3 DNA sequence: TGTGCCAGCAGTGACAGGGGAGTCGACAATCAGCCCCAGCATTTT. Translating it yields CASSDRGVDNQPQHF. The gene calls are TRBV2 and TRBJ1-5; perhaps TRBD1 as D (6 bases). The germline gives CDR1 SNHLY, CDR2 FYNNEI. This CDR3 is built from 15 residues. V dropped 3 bases and J dropped 3 bases, with 12 bases sitting between them.

This clonotype was recorded many times. The V gene is TRBV27, the J gene TRBJ2-7, with D possibly being TRBD1 or TRBD2 (5 bases each). Germline-derived CDR1 and CDR2 are MNHEY and SMNVEV (reference sequence). The CDR3 consists of 14 residues. The V end was cut by 2 bases, the J end by 3 bases, with 11 bases between. Here the CDR3 DNA reads TGTGCCAGCAGTTTAAGGGACGGTCGCTACGAGCAGTACTTC. Its translation: CASSLRDGRYEQYF.

This clonotype turned up a few times. V gene TRBV2 combines with J gene TRBJ1-4, with D maybe TRBD1 (6 bases). Germline assignment: CDR1 SNHLY and CDR2 FYNNEI. The V end lost 1 base, the J end lost 3 bases, and 9 bases lay between the germline ends. CDR3 size: 15 residues. The CDR3 here is CASSEDRAPNEKLFF. The CDR3 region has the DNA TGTGCCAGCAGTGAAGACAGGGCACCTAATGAAAAACTGTTTTTT.

This clonotype appeared many times. The V and J genes are TRBV29-1 and TRBJ2-7; D remains ambiguous. The V gene lost 4 bases and the J gene lost 1 base, with 11 bases spanning the gap. This CDR3 spans 13 amino acids. In germline, CDR1 is SQVTM, CDR2 ANQGSEA. CDR3 loop: CSVATVSSYEQYF. The CDR3 DNA is TGCAGCGTTGCCACGGTATCGTCCTACGAGCAGTACTTC.

This clonotype was observed a handful of times. This chain uses TRBV6-5 with TRBJ2-3; 9 bases align to TRBD1. V lost 4 bases and J lost 4; bases outside the gene matches: 6. Germline V lookup: CDR1 MNHEY, CDR2 SVGAGI. The CDR3 is 15 residues long. The CDR3 reads CASSWGQGVSDTQYF. In nucleotides, the CDR3 is TGTGCCAGCAGTTGGGGACAGGGAGTCTCAGATACGCAGTATTTT.

In its sample, this clonotype was seen once. CDR3 loop: CASSSNSAYEQYF. The CDR3 DNA is TGTGCCAGCAGCTCGAACTCAGCCTACGAGCAGTACTTC. The rearrangement uses TRBV7-2 and TRBJ2-7; D uncertain. V lost 4 bases and J lost 2, with 9 bases in between. Germline CDR1 reads SGHTA; CDR2 reads FQGNSA. The CDR3 extends over 13 amino acids.

This clonotype was seen a handful of times. This rearrangement joins TRBV14 to TRBJ1-2; 7 bases fit TRBD1. The CDR3 has 17 amino acids. V gave up 1 base and J gave up 1 base; unmatched junction bases: 9. Germline V gives CDR1 SGHDN, CDR2 FVKESK. The chain's CDR3 is CASSQATGTAYNYGYTF. The DNA of the CDR3 is TGTGCCAGCAGCCAAGCCACCGGGACAGCATATAACTATGGCTACACCTTC.

The rearrangement uses TRBV6-2 or TRBV6-3 and TRBJ2-3; TRBD2 is a possible D gene (5 bases). CDR3 length: 12 residues. In germline, CDR1 is MNHEY, CDR2 SVGEGT. Trimming cost V 7 bases and J 2 bases, with 7 bases left between them. The CDR3 spells CASTGITDTQYF. CDR3 nucleotide sequence: TGTGCCAGCACGGGGATCACAGATACGCAGTATTTT.

V gene TRBV4-1 combines with J gene TRBJ1-1; D unresolved. Trimming pared 3 bases from V and 7 bases from J, leaving 15 bases between. CDR1 and CDR2 from the germline V gene are MGHRA and YSYEKL. The CDR3 has 14 amino acids. CDR3 nucleotide sequence: TGCGCCAGCAGCCACCAGCAACCGGGGTTTGAAGCTTTCTTT. Translation: CASSHQQPGFEAFF.

The CDR3 coding sequence is TGTGCCAGCAGCTTGGCCGGGAGCGGAGAAGGGGGAGAGACCCAGTTCTTC. Translation gives CASSLAGSGEGGETQFF. The rearrangement links TRBV7-8 to TRBJ2-1; tentatively, D is TRBD1 or TRBD2 (6 bases each). V dropped 3 bases and J dropped 13 bases, with 28 bases sitting between them. Germline assignment: CDR1 SGHVS and CDR2 FQNEAQ. The CDR3 covers 17 residues.

This rearrangement joins TRBV6-5 to TRBJ2-5; D not certain. Germline CDR1 and CDR2: MNHEY and SVGAGI. There are 12 residues in the CDR3. The germline V and J ends were trimmed by 7 bases and 1 base, with 7 bases remaining between them. The CDR3 nucleotides are TGTGCCAGCAAAAGTCGCCAAGAGACCCAGTACTTC. Encoded protein: CASKSRQETQYF.

The table lists this clonotype with a few counts. The chain employs TRBV6-2 or TRBV6-3 and TRBJ2-5; weak D call: TRBD1 (5 bases). CDR1 is MNHEY and CDR2 is SVGEGT in the germline V gene. The CDR3 consists of 13 residues. V was clipped by 6 bases and J by 1 base, with 9 bases between them. DNA for the CDR3: TGTGCCAGCAGCGACAGTTTCCAAGAGACCCAGTACTTC. As protein: CASSDSFQETQYF.

The CDR3 nucleotides read TGTGCCAGCAGCCTGTCGACAGGGCGGACGGGGGAGCTGTTTTTT. Translating gives CASSLSTGRTGELFF. This rearrangement joins TRBV7-8 to TRBJ2-2, with 7 bases lining up with TRBD1. The germline V gene encodes CDR1 SGHVS and CDR2 FQNEAQ. CDR3 length: 15 amino acids. Trimming at V came to 5 bases and at J to 8 bases, leaving 11 bases not matched to a gene.

This clonotype appeared many times. The V and J genes are TRBV7-2 and TRBJ2-3; D gene uncertain. This CDR3 contains 17 residues. The V end lost 4 bases, the J end lost 2 bases, and 19 bases lay between the germline ends. Per the germline V gene, CDR1 is SGHTA and CDR2 is FQGNSA. The CDR3 nucleotides read TGTGCCAGCAGCTCTGGACCCACAAGTCTATTCACAGATACGCAGTATTTT. Translated, it gives CASSSGPTSLFTDTQYF.

This clonotype was observed at least ten times. The rearrangement joins TRBV7-9 to TRBJ1-6; 7 bases agree with TRBD1. The trim removed 2 bases at V and 9 bases at J, leaving 4 bases unmatched. This CDR3 has 14 residues. CDR1 and CDR2 (germline): SEHNR, FQNEAQ (reference sequence). CDR3 in amino acids: CASSLSTGFSPLHF. For the CDR3, the DNA is TGTGCCAGCAGCTTATCGACAGGGTTTTCACCCCTCCACTTT.

This clonotype has only a few counts. The chain carries TRBV20-1 and TRBJ1-5; D gene uncertain. V was cut by 5 bases and J by 1 base, with 18 bases left in between. This CDR3 is built from 16 residues. In germline, CDR1 is DFQATT, CDR2 SNEGSKA (reference sequence). The CDR3 DNA reads TGCAGTGCTCCCATACCCGGCCCAGTAAGCAATCAGCCCCAGCATTTT. This sequence encodes CSAPIPGPVSNQPQHF.

The chain uses TRBV6-2 or TRBV6-3 and TRBJ1-5; 10 nucleotides align to TRBD1. Germline loops: CDR1 MNHEY, CDR2 SVGEGT. V lost 4 bases to trimming and J lost 7 bases; unmatched junction nucleotides: 7. CDR3 size: 15 residues. The CDR3 spells CASSWGTGVNQPQHF. The CDR3 DNA sequence: TGTGCCAGCAGTTGGGGGACAGGGGTTAACCAGCCCCAGCATTTT.